The 29 T cell receptor beta chains presented below share a single source sample, sequenced in a study of blood T cells in healthy people across ages. A sample-barcoded 5' primer and a J-beta primer mix were used in a second PCR of roughly 7 to 12 cycles. TCRdb reprocessed the 5' RACE reads via MiXCR and lists one record per CDR3 protein. Here the sample spans about 780,000 distinct CDR3 sequences, around 68% being singletons. What was sequenced was blood. These receptors all stem from a man between 25 and 39 years old in good health.

The chain carries TRBV30 and TRBJ1-2; D gene uncertain. The CDR3 covers 15 residues. V was cut by 0 bases and J by 2 bases, with 13 bases left in between. Per germline, CDR1 GTSNPN and CDR2 SVGIG (reference sequence). In DNA form, the CDR3 reads TGTGCCTGGAGTGTTGGACGGTACTCCAACTATGGCTACACCTTC. Its protein is CAWSVGRYSNYGYTF.

V gene TRBV7-3 combines with J gene TRBJ2-7, with D maybe TRBD2 (5 bases). CDR3 length equals 15 residues. The germline V gene encodes CDR1 SGHTA and CDR2 FQGTGA. Between the trimmed V and J ends, which lost 5 bases and 6 bases, there was a span of 20 bases. For the CDR3, the DNA is TGTGCCAGCAGCCTAAAGTCCACGGGGAGTGGCGAGCAGTACTTC. This codes for CASSLKSTGSGEQYF.

The chain combines TRBV20-1 with TRBJ2-5, with D maybe TRBD1 (5 bases). The CDR3 sequence is 13 residues long. Deletions cut 2 bases from V and 4 bases from J, with 11 bases between. Germline V gene lookup returns CDR1 DFQATT and CDR2 SNEGSKA (reference sequence). CDR3: CSARQGGRETQYF. CDR3 DNA: TGCAGTGCTAGACAGGGTGGTCGAGAGACCCAGTACTTC.

This clonotype came up once. The chain recombines TRBV12-3 or TRBV12-4 with TRBJ1-5; D is uncertain. This CDR3 is 15 amino acids long. V lost 3 bases and J lost 0, with 9 bases in between. This CDR3 is CASSFRRDSNQPQHF. CDR3 bases: TGTGCCAGCAGTTTTCGACGGGATAGCAATCAGCCCCAGCATTTT.

This chain uses TRBV11-2 with TRBJ2-4; D gene uncertain. Trimming took off 0 bases at V and 5 bases at J, with 8 bases between the two ends. This CDR3 contains 14 residues. The V gene's germline CDR1 is SGHAT and CDR2 FQNNGV. Written as DNA, the CDR3 is TGTGCCAGCAGCTTAGATATGAATCAAAACATTCAGTACTTC. This sequence encodes CASSLDMNQNIQYF.

The chain recombines TRBV20-1 with TRBJ2-1; 12 bases align to TRBD2. V dropped 6 bases and J dropped 3; count of bases not matched to a gene: 9. Germline assignment: CDR1 DFQATT and CDR2 SNEGSKA (reference sequence). The CDR3 sequence is 16 residues long. The CDR3 DNA reads TGCAGTGCGCCTAGACTAGCGGGGGCCCTCTACAATGAGCAGTTCTTC. Its translation: CSAPRLAGALYNEQFF.

The rearrangement links TRBV14 to TRBJ2-4, with D perhaps assigned TRBD1 or TRBD2 (5 bases each). The last part of the DNA fits TRBJ2-7 better; the J call may be wrong. The CDR3 loop spans 15 amino acids. The germline V gene has CDR1 SGHDN and CDR2 FVKESK. CDR3 in DNA: TGTGCCAGCAGCCAAGAGGGGCTAGCTTCCTACGAGCAGTACTTC. As protein: CASSQEGLASYEQYF.

This clonotype was seen more than once but under ten times. The J gene is TRBJ2-5, the V gene TRBV5-1, with 7 bases aligning to TRBD1. The trim removed 2 bases at V and 2 bases at J, leaving 6 bases unmatched. The CDR3 consists of 15 residues. Germline CDR1 SGHRS, CDR2 YFSETQ. This CDR3 is CASSFQGEPQETQYF. In DNA form, the CDR3 reads TGCGCCAGCAGCTTCCAGGGGGAACCGCAAGAGACCCAGTACTTC.

This chain links TRBV12-5 with TRBJ1-2; maybe TRBD1 (6 bases). The V gene lost 0 bases and the J gene lost 6 bases, with 17 bases spanning the gap. The CDR3 has 16 residues. CDR1 is LGHNT, CDR2 FRNRAP, per germline. CDR3 sequence reads: CASGLVRGRGIDGYTF. CDR3 nucleotide sequence: TGTGCTAGTGGTTTGGTACGTGGCAGGGGTATCGATGGCTACACCTTC.

This clonotype has a handful of counts. This chain uses TRBV15 with TRBJ2-1, with D unresolved. Looked up from germline, CDR1 is LNHNV and CDR2 is YYDKDF (reference sequence). This CDR3 has 13 amino acids. Trimming took off 4 bases at V and 5 bases at J, with 9 bases between the two ends. CDR3 protein: CATSTGPNNEQFF. The CDR3 bases are TGTGCCACCAGCACCGGGCCAAACAATGAGCAGTTCTTC. The complete variable domain, with remaining parts taken from reference TRBV15 and TRBJ2-1, reads DAMVIQNPRYQVTQFGKPVTLSCSQTLNHNVMYWYQQKSSQAPKLLFHYYDKDFNNEADTPDNFQSRRPNTSFCFLDIRSPGLGDTAMYLCATSTGPNNEQFFGPGTRLTVL.

The chain uses TRBV7-8 and TRBJ2-7, with 8 bases lining up with TRBD1. V lost 5 bases, J lost 3 bases, and 9 bases stayed unmatched. The CDR3 loop spans 15 amino acids. In germline, CDR1 is SGHVS, CDR2 FQNEAQ. Written as DNA, the CDR3 is TGTGCCAGCAGCACGGCCCCCACAGGGGGCTACGAGCAGTACTTC. Translation gives CASSTAPTGGYEQYF. Looking up the rest from reference TRBV7-8 and TRBJ2-7 gives the full variable domain: GAGVSQSPRYKVAKRGQDVALRCDPISGHVSLFWYQQALGQGPEFLTYFQNEAQLDKSGLPSDRFFAERPEGSVSTLKIQRTQQEDSAVYLCASSTAPTGGYEQYFGPGTRLTVT.

This rearrangement joins TRBV10-2 to TRBJ2-6; D is undetermined. CDR3 length: 14 residues. The germline V gene encodes CDR1 WSHSY and CDR2 SAAADI. Trimming removed 6 bases at V and 0 bases at J, with 6 bases between. The CDR3 is CASRDPSGANVLTF. The CDR3 DNA reads as TGCGCCAGCAGGGATCCCTCTGGGGCCAACGTCCTGACTTTC.

The table lists this clonotype with a few counts. The chain is built from TRBV7-2 and TRBJ1-2; D is ambiguous. Germline lookup yields CDR1 SGHTA and CDR2 FQGNSA. CDR3 length: 15 residues. V lost 3 bases and J 4 bases, leaving 15 bases between the germline ends. CDR3 sequence (DNA): TGTGCCAGCAGCTTTATCCCCTCAGAGGTCTATGGCTACACCTTC. This translates into CASSFIPSEVYGYTF.

There are a few counts of this clonotype. V usage is TRBV14 and J usage is TRBJ2-1; perhaps TRBD2 as D (5 bases). Trimming removed 1 base from V and 9 bases from J, with 10 bases in between. The germline V gene has CDR1 SGHDN and CDR2 FVKESK. The CDR3 runs to 13 residues. Here the CDR3 DNA reads TGTGCCAGCAGCCAAGGTAACCGGGGTGAGCAGTTCTTC. This translates into CASSQGNRGEQFF.

This clonotype was counted a few times. This chain connects TRBV29-1 to TRBJ1-2; 10 nucleotides agree with TRBD1. The CDR3 contains 13 residues. Per germline, CDR1 SQVTM and CDR2 ANQGSEA. V shed 3 bases and J 8 bases; nucleotides not matched to a gene: 6. The CDR3 here is CSVDRDRGHGYTF. The CDR3, as DNA: TGCAGCGTTGACCGGGACAGGGGTCACGGCTACACCTTC.

This clonotype was picked up a small number of times. CDR3 amino acids: CASSEKQRQGNSPLHF. CDR3 DNA sequence: TGTGCCAGCAGTGAAAAACAAAGGCAGGGGAATTCACCCCTCCACTTT. The chain has TRBV2 and TRBJ1-6; TRBD1 is a possible D gene (6 bases). CDR1 and CDR2 from the germline V gene are SNHLY and FYNNEI. The CDR3 extends over 16 amino acids. V dropped 2 bases and J dropped 7 bases, with 15 bases sitting between them. Filled out from reference TRBV2 and TRBJ1-6, the complete variable domain reads EPEVTQTPSHQVTQMGQEVILRCVPISNHLYFYWYRQILGQKVEFLVSFYNNEISEKSEIFDDQFSVERPDGSNFTLKIRSTKLEDSAMYFCASSEKQRQGNSPLHFGNGTRLTVT.

This clonotype was observed a handful of times. The chain has TRBV4-2 and TRBJ2-4, with D unresolved. CDR1 and CDR2 from the germline V gene are LGHNA and YNFKEQ. The CDR3 runs 16 residues. The germline V and J ends were trimmed by 4 bases and 1 base, with 14 bases remaining between them. The DNA of the CDR3 is TGTGCCAGCAGCCCTACAGAACCGATGGCCAAAAACATTCAGTACTTC. It is translated as CASSPTEPMAKNIQYF.

This clonotype was counted only a few times. V usage is TRBV3-1 and J usage is TRBJ1-6; D perhaps matches TRBD1 (5 bases). Trimming took 4 bases from V and 0 from J, leaving 10 bases between them. Looked up from germline, CDR1 is LGHDT and CDR2 is YNNKEL (reference sequence). The CDR3 has 16 residues. CDR3 residues: CASSRDVNSYNSPLHF. CDR3 coding DNA: TGTGCCAGCAGCCGGGACGTCAACTCCTATAATTCACCCCTCCACTTT. Full variable domain (outside the CDR3, taken from reference TRBV3-1 and TRBJ1-6): DTAVSQTPKYLVTQMGNDKSIKCEQNLGHDTMYWYKQDSKKFLKIMFSYNNKELIINETVPNRFSPKSPDKAHLNLHINSLELGDSAVYFCASSRDVNSYNSPLHFGNGTRLTVT.

This clonotype was seen only once. The chain combines TRBV19 with TRBJ2-1; 9 positions agree with TRBD1. This CDR3 spans 14 amino acids. Germline CDR1 is LNHDA and CDR2 is SQIVND (reference sequence). With V trimmed by 3 bases and J by 8 bases, 5 bases remained unmatched. CDR3 sequence (DNA): TGTGCCAGTAGTATGACAGGGGGTAGCGATGAGCAGTTCTTC. Amino acids: CASSMTGGSDEQFF.

J is TRBJ2-5 and V is TRBV7-8; 8 nucleotides align to TRBD1. The germline V gene encodes CDR1 SGHVS and CDR2 FQNEAQ. The CDR3 is made up of 15 amino acids. V shed 1 base, J shed 5 bases, and the junction held 6 bases outside the gene matches. The CDR3 region is CASSLVWTGRETQYF. As DNA, the CDR3 is TGTGCCAGCAGCTTAGTATGGACAGGGAGGGAGACCCAGTACTTC.

This clonotype was found a few times. CDR3 sequence reads: CASSRNPGPRNEKLFF. Here the CDR3 DNA reads TGTGCCAGCAGCAGAAATCCCGGGCCTCGAAACGAAAAACTGTTTTTT. This sequence joins TRBV7-6 and TRBJ1-4; unclear D gene. V dropped 5 bases and J dropped 8 bases, with 21 bases sitting between them. This CDR3 is 16 amino acids long. CDR1 SGHVS and CDR2 FNYEAQ come from the germline V gene.

This chain links TRBV7-2 with TRBJ2-3, with D unclear. Germline V gene data show CDR1 as SGHTA and CDR2 as FQGNSA. V was shortened by 1 base and J by 5 bases, with 10 bases between the two germline ends. The CDR3 has 14 residues. The CDR3 loop reads CASSLGFIGDTQYF. The DNA of the CDR3 is TGTGCCAGCAGCTTAGGTTTTATAGGAGATACGCAGTATTTT.

The chain employs TRBV9 and TRBJ2-4; the match to TRBD1 covers 9 bases. TRBJ2-7 explains the end of the DNA better; the J call may be wrong. CDR3 size: 14 residues. Germline V gene sequence: CDR1 SGDLS, CDR2 YYNGEE. The CDR3 region has the DNA TGTGCCAGCAGCGTAGGGGGACAGGGTAACGAGCAGTACTTC. This sequence encodes CASSVGGQGNEQYF.

This chain links TRBV6-2 or TRBV6-3 with TRBJ2-7; 11 nucleotides align to TRBD1. Trimming took 5 bases from V and 5 from J; bases not matched to a gene: 8. This CDR3 is 15 amino acids long. The germline V gene has CDR1 MNHEY and CDR2 SVGEGT. The CDR3 reads CASSAPDRGLNEQYF. DNA for the CDR3: TGTGCCAGCAGTGCTCCGGACAGGGGGCTCAACGAGCAGTACTTC.

This clonotype was found a few times. The CDR3 DNA follows: TGCAGCGCCCAACGGACCCAAGAGACCCAGTACTTC. Its protein is CSAQRTQETQYF. This chain joins TRBV29-1 and TRBJ2-7; unclear D gene. Near its end, the DNA agrees better with TRBJ2-5, so the J call may be wrong. CDR3 length: 12 amino acids. Germline CDR1 reads SQVTM; CDR2 reads ANQGSEA.

This clonotype was seen more than once but under ten times. The chain is built from TRBV27 and TRBJ2-1, with a possible D match to TRBD1 (5 bases). V gave up 0 bases and J gave up 2 bases, with 11 bases separating them. This CDR3 comprises 16 residues. Germline values: CDR1 MNHEY, CDR2 SMNVEV (reference sequence). The CDR3 reads CASSLSQGTPYNEQFF. The CDR3 DNA reads TGTGCCAGCAGTTTATCTCAGGGCACCCCCTACAATGAGCAGTTCTTC.

The chain uses TRBV28 and TRBJ2-7; 10 nucleotides line up with TRBD1. This CDR3 is built from 15 residues. Germline V gene lookup returns CDR1 MDHEN and CDR2 SYDVKM. V lost 6 bases, J lost 5 bases, and 10 bases stayed unmatched. In nucleotides, the CDR3 is TGTGCCAGCAGGGATTCCGGGACAGGGGTACACGAGCAGTACTTC. It specifies CASRDSGTGVHEQYF.

On this clonotype itself: One end of the junction varies from germline; a read error may be responsible. J is TRBJ2-2 and V is TRBV5-1, with D possibly matching TRBD2 (6 bases). Germline loops: CDR1 SGHRS, CDR2 YFSETQ. The CDR3 covers 13 residues. The CDR3, as DNA: TGCGCCATCAGCCGGGACTTAGAGGGGGAGCTGTTTTTT. Protein: CAISRDLEGELFF.

About this clonotype: The junction does not match germline at one end; this may be a read error. The J gene is TRBJ2-1, the V gene TRBV27; no reliable D call. The CDR3 totals 13 residues. Germline-derived CDR1 and CDR2 are MNHEY and SMNVEV (reference sequence). CDR3 coding DNA: TGTGCCAGCAGTTGGACCTGGGGAAATGTGCAGTTCTTC. The encoded protein is CASSWTWGNVQFF.